This TCR beta chain was recovered during a study of blood T cells in healthy people across ages. V dropped 1 base and J dropped 4 bases, with 11 bases sitting between them. Germline CDR1 reads SGHRS; CDR2 reads YFSETQ. This CDR3 region has 15 residues. Then a second PCR, running about 7 to 11 cycles, was carried out with a sample-barcoded 5' primer and a J-beta primer mix. TCRdb itself ran the 5' RACE reads through MiXCR, one entry per CDR3 protein. The table includes 600,000 to 650,000 distinct CDR3 sequences, roughly three fifths detected once. Every donor gave approximately 10 milliliters of peripheral blood. The authors extracted at least 5 micrograms of total RNA per sample.

The specimen was blood. The gene calls are TRBV5-1 and TRBJ2-2; weak D call: TRBD1 (5 bases). The TCR originated in a man in his fifties or sixties in good health. As DNA, the CDR3 is TGCGCCAGCAGCTTGTCTTCGCAGGGCACCGGGGAGCTGTTTTTT. It translates to CASSLSSQGTGELFF.